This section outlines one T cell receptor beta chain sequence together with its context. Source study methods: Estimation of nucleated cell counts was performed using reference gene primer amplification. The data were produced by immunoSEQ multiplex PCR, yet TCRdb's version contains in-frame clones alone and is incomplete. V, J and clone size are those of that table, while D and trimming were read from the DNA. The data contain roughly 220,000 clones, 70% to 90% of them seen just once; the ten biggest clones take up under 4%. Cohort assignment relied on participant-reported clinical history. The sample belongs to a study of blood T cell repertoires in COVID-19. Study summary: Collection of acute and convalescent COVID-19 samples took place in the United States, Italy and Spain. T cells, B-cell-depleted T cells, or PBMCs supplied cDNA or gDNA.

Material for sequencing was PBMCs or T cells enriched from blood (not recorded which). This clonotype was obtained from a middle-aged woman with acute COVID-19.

This chain's CDR3 is CATSDSLTPNTEAFF. The CDR3 bases are TGTGCCACCAGTGATTCCCTGACACCGAACACTGAAGCTTTCTTT. The V call is TRBV24-1, the J call TRBJ1-1; unclear D gene. CDR3 length equals 15 residues. V lost 2 bases, J lost 1 base, and 10 bases lay in between. Per the germline V gene, CDR1 is KGHDR and CDR2 is SFDVKD.